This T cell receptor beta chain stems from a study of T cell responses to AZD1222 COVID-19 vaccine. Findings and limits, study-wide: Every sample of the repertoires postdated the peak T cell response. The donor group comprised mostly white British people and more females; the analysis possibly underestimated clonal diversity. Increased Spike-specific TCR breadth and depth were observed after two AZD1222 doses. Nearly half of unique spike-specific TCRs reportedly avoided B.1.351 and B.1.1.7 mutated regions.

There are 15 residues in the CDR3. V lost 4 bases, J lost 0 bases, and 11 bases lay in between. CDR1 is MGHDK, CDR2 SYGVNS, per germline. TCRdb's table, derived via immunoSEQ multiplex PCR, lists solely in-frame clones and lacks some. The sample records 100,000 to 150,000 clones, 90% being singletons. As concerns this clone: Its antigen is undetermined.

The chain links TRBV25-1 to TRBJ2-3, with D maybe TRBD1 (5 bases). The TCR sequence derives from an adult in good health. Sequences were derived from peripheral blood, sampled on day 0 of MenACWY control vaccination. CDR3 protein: CASSGGGSSTDTQYF. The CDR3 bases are TGTGCCAGCAGTGGGGGCGGATCTAGCACAGATACGCAGTATTTT. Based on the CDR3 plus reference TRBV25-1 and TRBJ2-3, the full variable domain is EADIYQTPRYLVIGTGKKITLECSQTMGHDKMYWYQQDPGMELHLIHYSYGVNSTEKGDLSSESTVSRIRTEHFPLTLESARPSHTSQYLCASSGGGSSTDTQYFGPGTRLTVL.